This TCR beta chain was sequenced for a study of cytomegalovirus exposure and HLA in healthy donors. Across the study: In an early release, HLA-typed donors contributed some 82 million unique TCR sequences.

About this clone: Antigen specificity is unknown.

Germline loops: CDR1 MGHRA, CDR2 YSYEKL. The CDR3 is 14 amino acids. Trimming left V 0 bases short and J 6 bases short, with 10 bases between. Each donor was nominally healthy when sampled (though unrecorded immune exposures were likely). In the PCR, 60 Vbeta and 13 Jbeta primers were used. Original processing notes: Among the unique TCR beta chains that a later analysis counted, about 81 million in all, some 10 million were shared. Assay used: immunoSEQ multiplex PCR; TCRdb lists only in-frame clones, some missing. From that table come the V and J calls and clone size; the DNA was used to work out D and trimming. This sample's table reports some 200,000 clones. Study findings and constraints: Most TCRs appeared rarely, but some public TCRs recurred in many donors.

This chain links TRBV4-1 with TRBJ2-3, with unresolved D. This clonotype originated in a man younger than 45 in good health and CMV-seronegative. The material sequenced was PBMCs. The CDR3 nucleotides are TGCGCCAGCAGCCAAGACCCCCCGAGGGATACGCAGTATTTT. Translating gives CASSQDPPRDTQYF.